Listed below are T cell receptor beta chains from one sample, sequenced in a study of blood T cells in healthy people across ages. TCRdb reprocessed the 5' RACE reads via MiXCR and lists one record per CDR3 protein. The data show fewer than 2,000,000 distinct CDR3 sequences, with 30% to 35% seen just once and about 11% held by the top ten. Sequencing used blood. The source is a woman aged 25 to 39 in good health. Each CDR3 is given with its conserved first and last residue. Fields, in order: CDR3 protein, CDR3 DNA, J gene, clone size, D gene, V gene. A D gene is named only where the DNA matches it firmly. Size is stated for part of the rows, as once, few or many counts, or as a class when the clone is expanded.

CASRARTSTDTQYF	TGCGCCAGCAGGGCCCGCACTAGCACAGATACGCAGTATTTT	TRBJ2-3	.	.	TRBV4-1
CASSSKTSSYEQYF	TGTGCCAGCAGCTCGAAGACAAGCTCCTACGAGCAGTACTTC	TRBJ2-7	.	.	TRBV7-9
CASSHLGAKETQYF	TGTGCCAGCAGCCACCTCGGGGCTAAAGAGACCCAGTACTTC	TRBJ2-5	few	.	TRBV3-1
CAWRGRGGPYEQYF	TGTGCCTGGAGAGGTAGAGGAGGGCCCTACGAGCAGTACTTC	TRBJ2-7	once	.	TRBV30
CASSPQGSQRETQYF	TGTGCCAGCAGCCCCCAGGGCAGCCAACGAGAGACCCAGTACTTC	TRBJ2-5	.	.	TRBV7-8
CASSFPDHYSLNNEQFF	TGTGCCAGCAGCTTCCCCGACCACTACTCCCTAAACAATGAGCAGTTCTTC	TRBJ2-1	.	.	TRBV11-2
CASSTGLAGGCPDTQYF	TGTGCCAGCAGTACCGGACTAGCGGGGGGGTGCCCGGATACGCAGTATTTT	TRBJ2-3	few	TRBD2	TRBV6-8
CSARASDSWSYEQYF	TGCAGTGCTAGAGCCTCGGACAGCTGGTCCTACGAGCAGTACTTC	TRBJ2-7	few	.	TRBV20-1
CASSYDGKTQYF	TGTGCCAGCAGTTATGACGGAAAAACGCAGTATTTT	TRBJ2-3	few	.	TRBV6-5
CASSLGLAGALVEQYF	TGCGCCAGCAGCTTGGGGCTAGCGGGCGCCCTGGTCGAGCAGTACTTC	TRBJ2-7	few	TRBD2	TRBV5-1
CASSLGTISNQPQHF	TGTGCCAGCAGCTTAGGGACGATTAGCAATCAGCCCCAGCATTTT	TRBJ1-5	few	.	TRBV7-9
CASGPPKGFGTSGYNEQFF	TGTGCCAGCGGACCACCTAAAGGGTTCGGGACTAGCGGATACAATGAGCAGTTCTTC	TRBJ2-1	.	TRBD2	TRBV28
CASSFSVGQGTYEQYF	TGTGCCAGCAGCTTCTCGGTTGGGCAGGGCACCTACGAGCAGTACTTC	TRBJ2-7	.	.	TRBV11-2
CASSSTVVGEQFF	TGTGCCAGCAGCTCCACCGTGGTCGGCGAGCAGTTCTTC	TRBJ2-1	.	.	TRBV13
CASSVVGTGGAKGGYTF	TGTGCCAGCAGCGTAGTTGGGACAGGGGGCGCAAAGGGCGGCTACACCTTC	TRBJ1-2	.	TRBD1	TRBV9
CASSVGGRTGDEQYF	TGTGCCAGCAGCGTAGGGGGGAGGACAGGGGACGAGCAGTACTTC	TRBJ2-7	.	TRBD1	TRBV9
CASSRGQLAYEQYF	TGTGCCAGCAGCCGTGGACAGCTCGCCTACGAGCAGTACTTC	TRBJ2-7	few	.	TRBV12-3/TRBV12-4
CSVESGGGYTQYF	TGCAGCGTAGAAAGTGGGGGCGGGTATACGCAGTATTTT	TRBJ2-3	.	.	TRBV29-1
CASRGTFSYEQYF	TGTGCCAGCAGGGGGACTTTCTCCTACGAGCAGTACTTC	TRBJ2-7	few	.	TRBV12-3/TRBV12-4
CSARGSAGGGYNEQFF	TGCAGTGCTAGGGGGTCGGCGGGAGGAGGATACAATGAGCAGTTCTTC	TRBJ2-1	few	TRBD2	TRBV20-1
CASSRTQTGVETQYF	TGCGCCAGCAGCCGAACACAGACAGGGGTGGAGACCCAGTACTTC	TRBJ2-5	.	TRBD1	TRBV4-1
CAIRSDSFYEQYF	TGTGCCATCAGATCAGACAGTTTCTACGAGCAGTACTTC	TRBJ2-7	.	.	TRBV10-3
CASSERQGGSYGYTF	TGTGCCAGCAGTGAAAGGCAGGGAGGGAGCTATGGCTACACCTTC	TRBJ1-2	.	.	TRBV6-1
CASSQEGAIAGGFHTQYF	TGCGCCAGCAGCCAAGAAGGGGCCATTGCGGGGGGGTTCCATACGCAGTATTTT	TRBJ2-3	many	TRBD2	TRBV4-1
CASSLGEGAGYTF	TGTGCCAGCAGCCTAGGCGAGGGTGCTGGCTACACCTTC	TRBJ1-2	.	.	TRBV7-9
CANYRGPRPLHF	TGTGCCAATTACAGGGGCCCTCGGCCCCTCCACTTT	TRBJ1-6	few	TRBD1	TRBV6-5
CSVTGLAGLTDTQYF	TGCAGTGTTACGGGACTAGCGGGGTTAACAGATACGCAGTATTTT	TRBJ2-3	.	TRBD2	TRBV20-1
CSAPPPGSGQETQYF	TGCAGTGCTCCCCCCCCAGGAAGCGGTCAAGAGACCCAGTACTTC	TRBJ2-5	.	.	TRBV20-1
CASSQQAGVRGYTF	TGTGCCAGCAGTCAGCAGGCTGGGGTGAGAGGCTACACCTTC	TRBJ1-2	.	.	TRBV25-1
CAWVPRAIQETQYF	TGTGCCTGGGTCCCTCGGGCAATCCAAGAGACCCAGTACTTC	TRBJ2-5	.	.	TRBV30
CASSSLSGGAMRDTQYF	TGCGCCAGCAGCTCCTTGAGCGGGGGGGCCATGAGAGATACGCAGTATTTT	TRBJ2-3	.	TRBD2	TRBV5-1
CASNSFAHNEQFF	TGTGCCAGCAACTCCTTCGCTCACAATGAGCAGTTCTTC	TRBJ2-1	.	.	TRBV7-2
CASSLGRVTADVQYF	TGTGCCAGCAGTTTAGGGAGAGTGACCGCAGATGTGCAGTATTTT	TRBJ2-3	.	.	TRBV12-3/TRBV12-4
CASSSRSVREQYF	TGTGCCAGCAGCTCCCGCTCGGTCCGCGAGCAGTACTTC	TRBJ2-7	.	.	TRBV6-2/TRBV6-3
CASSHGADRNQPQHF	TGCGCCAGCAGTCACGGGGCGGACAGAAATCAGCCCCAGCATTTT	TRBJ1-5	few	.	TRBV5-1
CSARDAGTRGDEQFF	TGCAGTGCTAGGGACGCCGGGACTAGGGGAGATGAGCAGTTCTTC	TRBJ2-1	.	TRBD2	TRBV20-1
CASSQLTPSAGGPAETQYF	TGCGCCAGCAGCCAATTGACTCCATCAGCGGGAGGTCCGGCGGAGACCCAGTACTTC	TRBJ2-5	.	TRBD2	TRBV4-1
CASSLALALNEQFF	TGCGCCAGCAGCTTGGCTCTAGCTCTTAATGAGCAGTTCTTC	TRBJ2-1	few	.	TRBV5-1
CSARTWATKETQYF	TGCAGTGCTAGGACTTGGGCCACGAAAGAGACCCAGTACTTC	TRBJ2-5	few	.	TRBV20-1
CASSQRRLASYNEQFF	TGTGCCAGCAGCCAACGCCGACTAGCGTCCTACAATGAGCAGTTCTTC	TRBJ2-1	many	TRBD2	TRBV3-1